This T cell receptor (beta chain) came from a study of blood T cell repertoires in COVID-19. Study as a whole: COVID-19 samples from acute and convalescent phases originated in the United States, Italy and Spain. The cDNA or gDNA used as material had been derived from T cells, B-cell-depleted T cells, or PBMCs.

Authors' processing steps: Counts of nucleated cells, estimated from reference gene primer amplification, were obtained. TCRdb keeps only in-frame clones here, not all; method: immunoSEQ multiplex PCR. That table gives V, J and clone size, and the DNA gave D and trimming. The table shows under 150,000 clones, with almost 80% occurring only once. The receptor's source is a human donor in a cohort sampled during active COVID-19. Material: peripheral blood.

This CDR3 reads CASSQEGGASEQFF. For the CDR3, the DNA is TGCGCCAGCAGCCAGGAGGGCGGGGCAAGTGAGCAGTTCTTC. V is TRBV4-3 and J is TRBJ2-1, with D tentatively TRBD2 (6 bases). Trimming left V 3 bases short and J 9 bases short, with 15 bases between. This CDR3 contains 14 residues. The germline gives CDR1 LGHNA, CDR2 YSLEER.